This T cell receptor beta chain was obtained from a study of blood T cell repertoires in COVID-19. Method: immunoSEQ multiplex PCR; TCRdb's copy keeps in-frame clones and lacks some. In the table there are roughly 200,000 clones, 83% of which are singletons. The receptor was isolated from a woman younger than 45 with COVID-19, enrolled during active disease. Input material: peripheral blood.

The CDR3 protein is CASRSTGTSGDNEQFF. The CDR3 DNA sequence: TGTGCCAGCAGGTCAACGGGGACTAGCGGCGACAATGAGCAGTTCTTC. J is TRBJ2-1 and V is TRBV7-9, with 11 bases lining up with TRBD2. From germline, CDR1 is SEHNR and CDR2 FQNEAQ (reference sequence). Losses at the gene ends were 6 bases for V and 5 bases for J; bases not matched to a gene: 9. The CDR3 has 16 amino acids.